This is a list of T cell receptor beta chains from one sample in a study of sequential checkpoint blockade in melanoma. Assay: immunoSEQ multiplex PCR; the TCRdb copy retains only in-frame clones and omits some. Among about 5,000 clones listed, approximately 30% were seen once. Material: tumor tissue (inferred from file names), obtained from a patient given nivolumab and ipilimumab in sequence. The receptor source for this set is a human donor with melanoma. Each CDR3 is given with its conserved first and last residue. The D gene is left open where the match is weak. The size field is filled for only some rows; it gives once, few, many or a size class.

clone_size,j_call,v_call,cdr3_length,d_call,cdr3_nt,cdr3_aa
.,TRBJ2-1,TRBV5-1,14,.,TGCGCCAGCAGCTTGGATCGACTGTACAATGAGCAGTTCTTC,CASSLDRLYNEQFF
many,TRBJ1-1,TRBV7-4,13,.,TGTGCCAGCAGCCGACCGGAGCGTATTGAAGCTTTCTTT,CASSRPERIEAFF
many,TRBJ2-5,TRBV11-3,16,TRBD2,TGTGCCAGCAGCTTAACGATGAGCGGGAGTGGCGAGACCCAGTACTTC,CASSLTMSGSGETQYF
.,TRBJ2-3,TRBV5-1,14,.,TGCGCCAGCAGCTTGGACGGGTCCGGAGATACGCAGTATTTT,CASSLDGSGDTQYF
.,TRBJ2-1,TRBV19,14,TRBD2,TGTGCCAGTACTGCCGGGAGGGCCAACAATGAGCAGTTCTTC,CASTAGRANNEQFF
few,TRBJ1-1,TRBV28,14,TRBD1,TGTGCCAGCAGTTTGGGGACAGGGGAGACTGAAGCTTTCTTT,CASSLGTGETEAFF
many,TRBJ1-2,TRBV11-3,15,.,TGTGCCAGCATCCAAGGGGGAAACAGGGACTATGGCTACACCTTC,CASIQGGNRDYGYTF
.,TRBJ2-7,TRBV28,15,TRBD2,TGTGCCAGCAGTTTCTTAGCGGGAGGCACCTACGAGCAGTACTTC,CASSFLAGGTYEQYF
few,TRBJ1-5,TRBV7-4,14,TRBD1,TGCGCCAGCAGCCTGACAGGGAGCAATCAGCCCCAGCATTTT,CASSLTGSNQPQHF
.,TRBJ1-3,TRBV18,16,TRBD1,TGTGCCAGCTCATCTGGGACAGCGAGCTCTGGAAACACCATATATTTT,CASSSGTASSGNTIYF